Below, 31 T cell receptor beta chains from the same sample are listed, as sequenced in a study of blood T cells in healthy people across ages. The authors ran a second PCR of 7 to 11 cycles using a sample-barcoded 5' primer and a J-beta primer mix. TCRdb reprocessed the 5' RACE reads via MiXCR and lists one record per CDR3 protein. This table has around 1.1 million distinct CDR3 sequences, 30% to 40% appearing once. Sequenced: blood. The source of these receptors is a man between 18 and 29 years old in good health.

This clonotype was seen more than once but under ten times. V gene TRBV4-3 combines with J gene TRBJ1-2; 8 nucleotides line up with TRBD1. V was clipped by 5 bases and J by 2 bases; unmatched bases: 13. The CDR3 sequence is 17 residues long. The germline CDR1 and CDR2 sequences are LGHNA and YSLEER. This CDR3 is CASSATTGANQNYGYTF. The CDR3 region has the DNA TGCGCCAGCAGCGCAACGACAGGGGCTAATCAAAACTATGGCTACACCTTC.

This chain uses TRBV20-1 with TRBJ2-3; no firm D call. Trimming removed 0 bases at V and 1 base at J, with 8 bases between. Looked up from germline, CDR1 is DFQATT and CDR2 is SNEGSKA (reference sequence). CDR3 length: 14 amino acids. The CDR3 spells CSAREVLGTDTQYF. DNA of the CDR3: TGCAGTGCTAGAGAAGTCCTGGGCACAGATACGCAGTATTTT.

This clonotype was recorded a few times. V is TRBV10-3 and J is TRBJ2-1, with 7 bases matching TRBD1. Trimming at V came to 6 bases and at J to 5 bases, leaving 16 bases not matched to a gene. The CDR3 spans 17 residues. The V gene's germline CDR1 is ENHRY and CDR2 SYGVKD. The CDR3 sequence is CAISPRTGDRPDNEQFF. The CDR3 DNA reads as TGTGCCATCAGCCCCCGGACAGGAGACCGACCCGACAATGAGCAGTTCTTC.

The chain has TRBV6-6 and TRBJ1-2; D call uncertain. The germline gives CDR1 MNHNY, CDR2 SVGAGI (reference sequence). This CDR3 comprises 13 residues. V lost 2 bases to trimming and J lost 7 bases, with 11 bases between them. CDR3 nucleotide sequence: TGTGCCAGCAGTTACCTTCATCCAGGTGGCTACACCTTC. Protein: CASSYLHPGGYTF.

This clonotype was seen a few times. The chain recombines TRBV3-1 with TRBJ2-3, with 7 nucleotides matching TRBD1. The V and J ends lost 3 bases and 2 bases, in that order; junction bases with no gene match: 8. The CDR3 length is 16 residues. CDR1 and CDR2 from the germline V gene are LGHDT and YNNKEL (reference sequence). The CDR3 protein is CASSHPGQSSTDTQYF. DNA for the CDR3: TGTGCCAGCAGCCACCCGGGACAGAGTTCCACAGATACGCAGTATTTT.

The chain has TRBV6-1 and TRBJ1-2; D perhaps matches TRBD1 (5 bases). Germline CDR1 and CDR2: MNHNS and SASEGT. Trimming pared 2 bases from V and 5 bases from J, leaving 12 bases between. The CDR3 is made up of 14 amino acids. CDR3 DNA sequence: TGTGCCAGCAGTGAATCGGGCAGGGAGTATGGCTACACCTTC. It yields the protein CASSESGREYGYTF.

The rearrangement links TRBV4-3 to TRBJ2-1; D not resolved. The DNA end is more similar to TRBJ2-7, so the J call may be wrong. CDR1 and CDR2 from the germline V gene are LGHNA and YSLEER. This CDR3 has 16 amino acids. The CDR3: CASSQEPSSSYNEQYF. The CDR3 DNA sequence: TGCGCCAGCAGCCAAGAGCCCAGCAGCTCCTACAATGAGCAGTACTTC.

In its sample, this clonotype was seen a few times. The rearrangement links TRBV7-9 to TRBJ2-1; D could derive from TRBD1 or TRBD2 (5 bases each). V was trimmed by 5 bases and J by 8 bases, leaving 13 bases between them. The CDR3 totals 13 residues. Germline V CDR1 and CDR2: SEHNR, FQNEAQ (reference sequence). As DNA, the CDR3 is TGTGCCAGCAGCCTTAGTGGGACGCATGAGCAGTTCTTC. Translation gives CASSLSGTHEQFF.

The CDR3 is CASSYRDGLYNEQFF. The CDR3 coding sequence is TGTGCCAGCAGTTACCGGGACGGTTTATACAATGAGCAGTTCTTC. V and J are TRBV6-6 and TRBJ2-1, with D perhaps being TRBD1 or TRBD2 (5 bases each). CDR3 length: 15 residues. CDR1 is MNHNY, CDR2 SVGAGI, per germline (reference sequence). The ends were cut back, 2 bases at V and 4 bases at J, with 12 bases in the middle.

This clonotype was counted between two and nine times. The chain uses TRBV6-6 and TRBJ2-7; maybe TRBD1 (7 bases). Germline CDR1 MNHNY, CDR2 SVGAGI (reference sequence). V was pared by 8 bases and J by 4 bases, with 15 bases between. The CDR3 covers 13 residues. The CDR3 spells CASCQQGRYEQYF. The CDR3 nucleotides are TGTGCCAGCTGTCAACAGGGGAGGTACGAGCAGTACTTC.

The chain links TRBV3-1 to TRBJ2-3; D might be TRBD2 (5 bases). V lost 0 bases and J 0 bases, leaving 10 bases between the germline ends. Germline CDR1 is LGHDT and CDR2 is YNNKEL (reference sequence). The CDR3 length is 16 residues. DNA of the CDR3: TGTGCCAGCAGCCAAGATGGGAGCTTTAGCACAGATACGCAGTATTTT. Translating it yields CASSQDGSFSTDTQYF.

The CDR3: CASSQAPLAGTGNTIYF. The CDR3 DNA sequence: TGCGCCAGCAGCCAAGCCCCCTTGGCAGGTACTGGAAACACCATATATTTT. This rearrangement joins TRBV4-3 to TRBJ1-3; D uncertain. Looked up from germline, CDR1 is LGHNA and CDR2 is YSLEER. The CDR3 length is 17 residues. V lost 1 base to trimming and J lost 2 bases, with 15 bases between them.

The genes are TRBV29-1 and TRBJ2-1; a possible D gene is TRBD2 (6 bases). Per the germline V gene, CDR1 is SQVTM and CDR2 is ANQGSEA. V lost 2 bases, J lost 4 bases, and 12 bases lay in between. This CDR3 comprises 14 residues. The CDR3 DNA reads TGCAGCGTTGAAAAGGACGGGGGTTACAATGAGCAGTTCTTC. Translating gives CSVEKDGGYNEQFF.

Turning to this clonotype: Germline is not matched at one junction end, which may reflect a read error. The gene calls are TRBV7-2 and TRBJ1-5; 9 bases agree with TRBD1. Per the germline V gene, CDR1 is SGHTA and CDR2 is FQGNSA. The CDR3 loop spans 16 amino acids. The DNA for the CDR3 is TGTGCCAGCAGCTTATACGGGACAGGGATCAATCAGCCCCGGCATTTT. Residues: CASSLYGTGINQPRHF.

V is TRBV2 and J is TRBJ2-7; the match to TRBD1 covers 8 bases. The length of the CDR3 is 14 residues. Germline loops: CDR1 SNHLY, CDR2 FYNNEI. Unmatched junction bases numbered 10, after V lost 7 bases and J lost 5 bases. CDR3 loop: CASIPQGARNEQYF. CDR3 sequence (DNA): TGTGCCAGCATTCCGCAGGGGGCGCGGAACGAGCAGTACTTC.

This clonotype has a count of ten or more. This CDR3 is CASSLDYGGGPSADTQYF. The DNA for the CDR3 is TGTGCCAGCAGCTTAGATTACGGCGGGGGCCCCTCCGCAGATACGCAGTATTTT. The chain joins TRBV7-2 to TRBJ2-3, with a tentative D call TRBD2 (7 bases). Germline lookup yields CDR1 SGHTA and CDR2 FQGNSA. Trimming stripped 1 base from V and 4 bases from J, with 21 bases between. CDR3 length: 18 amino acids.

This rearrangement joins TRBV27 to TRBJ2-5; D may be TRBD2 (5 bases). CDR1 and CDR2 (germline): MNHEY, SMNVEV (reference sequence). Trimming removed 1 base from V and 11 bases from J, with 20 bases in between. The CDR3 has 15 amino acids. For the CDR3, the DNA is TGTGCCAGCAGTTTATGGTCAGGTTCTAGCAATGAGCAGTACTTC. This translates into CASSLWSGSSNEQYF.

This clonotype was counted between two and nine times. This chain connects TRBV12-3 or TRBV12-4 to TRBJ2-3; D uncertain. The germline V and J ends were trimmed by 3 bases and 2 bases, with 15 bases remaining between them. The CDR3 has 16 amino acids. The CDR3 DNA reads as TGTGCCAGCAGTTTTAGGCGGAGCCAGAACACAGATACGCAGTATTTT. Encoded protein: CASSFRRSQNTDTQYF.

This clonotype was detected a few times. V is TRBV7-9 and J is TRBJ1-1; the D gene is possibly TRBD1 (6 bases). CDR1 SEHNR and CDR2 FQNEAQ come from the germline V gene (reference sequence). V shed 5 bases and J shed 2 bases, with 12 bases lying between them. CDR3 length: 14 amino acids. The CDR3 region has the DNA TGTGCCAGCAGCAATGGACAGTGTAACACTGAAGCTTTCTTT. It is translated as CASSNGQCNTEAFF.

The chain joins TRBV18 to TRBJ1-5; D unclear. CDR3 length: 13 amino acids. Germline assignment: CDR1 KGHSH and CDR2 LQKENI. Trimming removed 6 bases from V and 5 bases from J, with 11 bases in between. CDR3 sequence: CASSTGVDQPQHF. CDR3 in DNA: TGTGCCAGCTCGACCGGCGTGGATCAGCCCCAGCATTTT.

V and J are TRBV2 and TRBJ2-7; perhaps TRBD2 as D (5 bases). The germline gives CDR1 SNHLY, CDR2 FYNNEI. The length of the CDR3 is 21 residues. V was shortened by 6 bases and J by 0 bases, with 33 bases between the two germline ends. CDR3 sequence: CASSPLGVPNVSKRSSYEQYF. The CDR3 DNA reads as TGTGCCAGCAGCCCCTTGGGAGTACCTAACGTCAGCAAAAGGAGCTCCTACGAGCAGTACTTC.

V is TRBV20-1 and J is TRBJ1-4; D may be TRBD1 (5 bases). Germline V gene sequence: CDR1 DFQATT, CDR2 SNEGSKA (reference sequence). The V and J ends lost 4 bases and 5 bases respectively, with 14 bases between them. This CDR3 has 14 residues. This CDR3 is CSATNGDPNEKLFF. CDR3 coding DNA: TGCAGTGCTACCAACGGGGACCCGAATGAAAAACTGTTTTTT.

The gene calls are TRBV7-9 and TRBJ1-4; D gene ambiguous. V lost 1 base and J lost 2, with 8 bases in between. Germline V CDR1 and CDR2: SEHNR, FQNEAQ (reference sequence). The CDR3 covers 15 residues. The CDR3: CASSLGDMTNEKLFF. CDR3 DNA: TGTGCCAGCAGCTTAGGAGATATGACTAATGAAAAACTGTTTTTT.

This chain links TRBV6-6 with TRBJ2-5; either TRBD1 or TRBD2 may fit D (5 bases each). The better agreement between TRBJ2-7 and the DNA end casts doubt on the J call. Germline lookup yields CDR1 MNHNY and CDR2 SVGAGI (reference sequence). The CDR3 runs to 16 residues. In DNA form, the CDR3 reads TGTGCCAGCAGTTATAATAGGGACCCAGGCAAGGACGAGCAGTACTTC. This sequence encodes CASSYNRDPGKDEQYF.

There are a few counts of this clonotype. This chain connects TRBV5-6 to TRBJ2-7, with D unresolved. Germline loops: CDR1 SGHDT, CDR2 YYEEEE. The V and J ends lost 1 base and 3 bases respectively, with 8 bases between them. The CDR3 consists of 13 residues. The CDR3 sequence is CASSLKPYYEQYF. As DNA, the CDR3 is TGTGCCAGCAGCTTGAAACCTTACTACGAGCAGTACTTC.

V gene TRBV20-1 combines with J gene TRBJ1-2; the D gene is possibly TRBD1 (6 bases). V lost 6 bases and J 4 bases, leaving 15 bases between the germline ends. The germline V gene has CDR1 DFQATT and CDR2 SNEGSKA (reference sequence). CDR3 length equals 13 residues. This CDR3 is CSATTGLAYGYTF. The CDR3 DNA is TGCAGTGCAACAACAGGGTTGGCCTATGGCTACACCTTC.

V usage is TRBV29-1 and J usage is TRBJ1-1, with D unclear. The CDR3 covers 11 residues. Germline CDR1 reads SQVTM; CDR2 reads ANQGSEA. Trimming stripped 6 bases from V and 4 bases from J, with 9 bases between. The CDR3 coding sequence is TGCAGCGTCGGTTGGAGCACTGAAGCTTTCTTT. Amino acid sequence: CSVGWSTEAFF.

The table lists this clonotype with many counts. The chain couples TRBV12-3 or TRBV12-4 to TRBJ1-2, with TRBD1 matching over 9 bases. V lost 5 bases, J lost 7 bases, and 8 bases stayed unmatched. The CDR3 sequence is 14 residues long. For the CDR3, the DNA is TGTGCCAGCAGTCCCGGGACAGGGTTCTTTGGCTACACCTTC. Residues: CASSPGTGFFGYTF.

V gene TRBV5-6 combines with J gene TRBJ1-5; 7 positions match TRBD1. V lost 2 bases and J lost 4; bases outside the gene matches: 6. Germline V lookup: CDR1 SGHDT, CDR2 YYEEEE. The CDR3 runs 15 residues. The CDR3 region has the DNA TGTGCCAGCAGCTTTAACAGGGGACCGAATCAGCCCCAGCATTTT. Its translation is CASSFNRGPNQPQHF. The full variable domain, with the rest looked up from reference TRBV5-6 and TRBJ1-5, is DAGVTQSPTHLIKTRGQQVTLRCSPKSGHDTVSWYQQALGQGPQFIFQYYEEEERQRGNFPDRFSGHQFPNYSSELNVNALLLGDSALYLCASSFNRGPNQPQHFGDGTRLSIL.

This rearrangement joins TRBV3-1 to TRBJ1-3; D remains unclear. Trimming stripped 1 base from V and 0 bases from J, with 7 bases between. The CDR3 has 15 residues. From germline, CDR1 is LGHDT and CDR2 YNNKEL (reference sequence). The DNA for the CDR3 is TGTGCCAGCAGCCAAGGAGATCACTCTGGAAACACCATATATTTT. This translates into CASSQGDHSGNTIYF.

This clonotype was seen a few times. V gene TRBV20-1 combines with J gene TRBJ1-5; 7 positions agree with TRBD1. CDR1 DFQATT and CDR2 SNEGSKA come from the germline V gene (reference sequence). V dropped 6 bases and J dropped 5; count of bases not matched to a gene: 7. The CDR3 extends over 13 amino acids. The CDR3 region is CSATQGRDQPQHF. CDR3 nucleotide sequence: TGCAGTGCAACACAGGGGAGGGATCAGCCCCAGCATTTT.